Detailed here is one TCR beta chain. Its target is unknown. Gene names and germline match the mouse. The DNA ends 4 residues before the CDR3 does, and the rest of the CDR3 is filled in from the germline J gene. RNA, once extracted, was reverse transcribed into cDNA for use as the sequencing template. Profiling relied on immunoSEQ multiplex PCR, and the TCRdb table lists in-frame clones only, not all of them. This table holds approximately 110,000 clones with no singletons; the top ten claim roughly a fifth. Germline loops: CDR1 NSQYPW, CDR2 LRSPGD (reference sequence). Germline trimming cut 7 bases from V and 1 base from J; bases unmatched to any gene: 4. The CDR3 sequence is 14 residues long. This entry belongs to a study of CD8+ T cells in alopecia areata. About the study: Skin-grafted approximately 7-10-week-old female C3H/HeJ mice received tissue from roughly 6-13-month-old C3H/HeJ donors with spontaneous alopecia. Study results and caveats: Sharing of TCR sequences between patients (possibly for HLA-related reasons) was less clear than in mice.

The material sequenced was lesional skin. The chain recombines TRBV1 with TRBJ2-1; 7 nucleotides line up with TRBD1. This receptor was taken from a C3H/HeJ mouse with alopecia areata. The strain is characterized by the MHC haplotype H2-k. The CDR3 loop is CTCIPTGNYAEQFF. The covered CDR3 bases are TGCACCTGCATCCCGACAGGGAACTATGCT.